This TCR beta chain was observed in a study of T cell responses to AZD1222 COVID-19 vaccine. Background on the study: Pooling was applied to second doses at about 4 or about 12 weeks.

Regarding the study as a whole: Seropositivity was recorded at baseline in only 5 or 6 AZD1222 recipients. Mostly white British, mostly female donors; authors suggested clonal diversity may be underestimated. An increase in Spike-specific TCR breadth and depth was observed after two AZD1222 doses.

Produced via immunoSEQ multiplex PCR; TCRdb's table is partial and in-frame only. The sample has some 110,000 clones; around 81% are singletons. In regard to this clone: Its antigen is currently unknown.

The CDR3 consists of 14 residues. Unmatched junction bases numbered 6, after V lost 1 base and J lost 8 bases. Germline V gives CDR1 SGHRS, CDR2 YFSETQ. The TCR comes from an adult in good health. The input for sequencing was peripheral blood, taken on day 0 of AZD1222 vaccination. The chain recombines TRBV5-1 with TRBJ1-1, with TRBD1 identical over 9 bases. The CDR3 nucleotides read TGCGCCAGCAGCTTGACAGGGGGCGAGGAGGAAGCTTTCTTT. Its translation: CASSLTGGEEEAFF.